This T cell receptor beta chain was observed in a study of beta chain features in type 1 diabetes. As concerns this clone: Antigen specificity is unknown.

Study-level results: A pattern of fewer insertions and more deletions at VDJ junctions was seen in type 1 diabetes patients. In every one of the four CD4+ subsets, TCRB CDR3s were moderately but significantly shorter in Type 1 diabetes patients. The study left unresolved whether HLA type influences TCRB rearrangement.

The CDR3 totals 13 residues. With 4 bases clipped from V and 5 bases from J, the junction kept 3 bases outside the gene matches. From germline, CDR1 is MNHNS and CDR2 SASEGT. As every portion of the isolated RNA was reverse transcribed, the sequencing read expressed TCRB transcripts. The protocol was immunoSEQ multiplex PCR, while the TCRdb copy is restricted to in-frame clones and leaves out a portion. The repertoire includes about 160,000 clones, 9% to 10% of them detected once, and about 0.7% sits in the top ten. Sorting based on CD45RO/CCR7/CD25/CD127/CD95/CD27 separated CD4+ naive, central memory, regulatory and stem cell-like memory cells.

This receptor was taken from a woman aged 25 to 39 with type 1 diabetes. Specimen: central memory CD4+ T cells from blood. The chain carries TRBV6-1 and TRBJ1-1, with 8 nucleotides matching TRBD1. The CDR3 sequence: CASSGTGLTEAFF. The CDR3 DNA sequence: TGTGCCAGCAGTGGGACAGGGCTGACTGAAGCTTTCTTT.